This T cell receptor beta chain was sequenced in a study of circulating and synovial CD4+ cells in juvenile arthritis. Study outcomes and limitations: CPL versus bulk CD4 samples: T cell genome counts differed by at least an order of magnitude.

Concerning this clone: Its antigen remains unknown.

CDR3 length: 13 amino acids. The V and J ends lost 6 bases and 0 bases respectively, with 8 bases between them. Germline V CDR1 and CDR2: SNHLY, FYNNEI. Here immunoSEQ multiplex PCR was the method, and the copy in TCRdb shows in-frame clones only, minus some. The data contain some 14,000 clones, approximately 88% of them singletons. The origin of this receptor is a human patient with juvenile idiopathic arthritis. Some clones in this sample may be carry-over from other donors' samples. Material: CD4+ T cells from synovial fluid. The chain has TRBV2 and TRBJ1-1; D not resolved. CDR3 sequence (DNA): TGTGCCAGCAGCTCCACAGTGAACACTGAAGCTTTCTTT. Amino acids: CASSSTVNTEAFF.